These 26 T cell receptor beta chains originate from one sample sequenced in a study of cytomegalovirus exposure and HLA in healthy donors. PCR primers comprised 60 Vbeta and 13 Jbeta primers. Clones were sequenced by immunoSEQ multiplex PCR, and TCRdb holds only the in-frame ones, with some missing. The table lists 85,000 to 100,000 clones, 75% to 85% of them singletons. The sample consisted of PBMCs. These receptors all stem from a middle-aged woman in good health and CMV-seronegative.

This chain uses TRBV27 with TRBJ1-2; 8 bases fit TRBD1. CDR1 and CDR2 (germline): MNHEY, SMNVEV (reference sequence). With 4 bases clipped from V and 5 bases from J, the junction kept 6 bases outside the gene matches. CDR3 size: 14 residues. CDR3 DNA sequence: TGTGCCAGCAGTTCTGACAGGGGATGGTATGGCTACACCTTC. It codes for CASSSDRGWYGYTF.

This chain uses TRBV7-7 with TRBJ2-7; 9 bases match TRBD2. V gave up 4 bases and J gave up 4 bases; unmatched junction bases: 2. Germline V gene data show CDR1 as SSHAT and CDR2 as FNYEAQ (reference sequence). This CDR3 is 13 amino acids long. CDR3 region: CASSSTSGYEQYF. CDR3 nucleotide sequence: TGTGCCAGCAGCTCGACTAGCGGATACGAGCAGTACTTC.

CDR3: CASSPDRGYTEAFF. The CDR3 nucleotides read TGTGCCAGCAGCCCTGACAGGGGTTACACTGAAGCTTTCTTT. The chain has TRBV7-9 and TRBJ1-1; the match to TRBD1 covers 8 bases. CDR1 is SEHNR and CDR2 is FQNEAQ in the germline V gene (reference sequence). The ends lost 5 bases at V and 3 bases at J; junction bases unmatched: 5. The CDR3 has 14 residues.

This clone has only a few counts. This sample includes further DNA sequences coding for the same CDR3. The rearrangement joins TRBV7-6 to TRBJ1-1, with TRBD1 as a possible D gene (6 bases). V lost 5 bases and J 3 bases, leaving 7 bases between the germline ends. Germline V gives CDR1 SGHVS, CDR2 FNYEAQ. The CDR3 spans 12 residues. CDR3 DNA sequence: TGTGCCAGCAGCCACAGGGACACTGAAGCTTTCTTT. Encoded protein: CASSHRDTEAFF.

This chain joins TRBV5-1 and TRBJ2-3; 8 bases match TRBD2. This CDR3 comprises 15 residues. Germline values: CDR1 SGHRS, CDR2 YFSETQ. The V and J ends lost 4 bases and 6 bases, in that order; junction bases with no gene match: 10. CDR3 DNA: TGCGCCAGCAGCCCGGGGGGGCAGCCCGGGGATACGCAGTATTTT. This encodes CASSPGGQPGDTQYF.

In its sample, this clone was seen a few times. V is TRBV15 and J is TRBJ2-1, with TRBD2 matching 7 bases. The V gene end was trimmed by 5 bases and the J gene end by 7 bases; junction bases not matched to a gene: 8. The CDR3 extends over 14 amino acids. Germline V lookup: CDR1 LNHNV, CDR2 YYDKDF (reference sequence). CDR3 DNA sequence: TGTGCCACCAGCGACGGGCGGGGGTCTAATGAGCAGTTCTTC. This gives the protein CATSDGRGSNEQFF. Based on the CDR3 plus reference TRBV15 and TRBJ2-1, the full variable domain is DAMVIQNPRYQVTQFGKPVTLSCSQTLNHNVMYWYQQKSSQAPKLLFHYYDKDFNNEADTPDNFQSRRPNTSFCFLDIRSPGLGDTAMYLCATSDGRGSNEQFFGPGTRLTVL.

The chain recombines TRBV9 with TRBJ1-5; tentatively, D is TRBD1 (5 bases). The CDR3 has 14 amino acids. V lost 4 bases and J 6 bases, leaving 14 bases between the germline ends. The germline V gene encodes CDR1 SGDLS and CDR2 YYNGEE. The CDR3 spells CASSPQVGGQPQHF. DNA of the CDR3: TGTGCCAGCAGCCCACAGGTGGGAGGTCAGCCCCAGCATTTT.

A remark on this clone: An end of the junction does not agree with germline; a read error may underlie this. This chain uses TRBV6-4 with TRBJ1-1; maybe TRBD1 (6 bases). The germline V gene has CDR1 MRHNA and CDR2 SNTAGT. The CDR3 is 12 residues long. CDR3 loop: CAGRGQNTEAFF. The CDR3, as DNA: TGTGCCGGCAGGGGACAGAACACTGAAGCTTTCTTT.

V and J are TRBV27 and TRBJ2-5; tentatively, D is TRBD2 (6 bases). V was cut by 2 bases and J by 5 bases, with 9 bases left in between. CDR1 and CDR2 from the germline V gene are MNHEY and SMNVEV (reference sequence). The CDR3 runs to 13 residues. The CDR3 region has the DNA TGTGCCAGCAGTTTAGGAGGGTACGAGACCCAGTACTTC. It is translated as CASSLGGYETQYF.

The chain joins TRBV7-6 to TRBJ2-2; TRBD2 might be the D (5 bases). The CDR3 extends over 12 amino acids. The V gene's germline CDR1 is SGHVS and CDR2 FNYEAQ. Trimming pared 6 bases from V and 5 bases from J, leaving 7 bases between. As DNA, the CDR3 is TGTGCCAGCAGGTCGGGAACCGGGGAGCTGTTTTTT. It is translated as CASRSGTGELFF.

The CDR3 here is CASSLGGTQNEKLFF. CDR3 coding DNA: TGCGCCAGCAGCTTGGGCGGGACGCAGAATGAAAAACTGTTTTTT. The rearrangement joins TRBV5-1 to TRBJ1-4; D might be TRBD1 (5 bases). The germline gives CDR1 SGHRS, CDR2 YFSETQ. Between the trimmed V and J ends, which lost 0 bases and 5 bases, there was a span of 11 bases. CDR3 size: 15 residues.

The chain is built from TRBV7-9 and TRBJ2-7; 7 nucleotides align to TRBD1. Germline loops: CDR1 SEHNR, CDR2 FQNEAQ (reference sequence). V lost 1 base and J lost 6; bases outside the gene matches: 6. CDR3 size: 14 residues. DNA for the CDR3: TGTGCCAGCAGCTTAGGACAGGGTTTCTCCGAGCAGTACTTC. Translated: CASSLGQGFSEQYF.

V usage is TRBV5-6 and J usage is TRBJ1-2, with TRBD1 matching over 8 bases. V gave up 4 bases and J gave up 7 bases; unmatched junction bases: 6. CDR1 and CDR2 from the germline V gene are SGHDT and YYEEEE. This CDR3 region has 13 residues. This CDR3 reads CASSGQGKTGYTF. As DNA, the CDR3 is TGTGCCAGCAGCGGACAGGGAAAGACTGGCTACACCTTC.

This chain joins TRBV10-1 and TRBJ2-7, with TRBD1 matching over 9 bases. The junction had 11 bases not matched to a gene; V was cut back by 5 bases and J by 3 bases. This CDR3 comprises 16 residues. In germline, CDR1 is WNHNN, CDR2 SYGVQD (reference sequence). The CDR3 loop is CASSQYGGQGSYEQYF. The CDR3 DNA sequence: TGCGCCAGCAGTCAATACGGGGGACAGGGTAGCTACGAGCAGTACTTC.

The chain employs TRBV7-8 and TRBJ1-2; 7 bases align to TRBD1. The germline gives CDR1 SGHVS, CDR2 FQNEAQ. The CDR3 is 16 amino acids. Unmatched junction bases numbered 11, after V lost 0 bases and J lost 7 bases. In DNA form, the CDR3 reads TGTGCCAGCAGCTTAGCGAGGATGGGACAGCTAATTGGCTACACCTTC. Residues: CASSLARMGQLIGYTF.

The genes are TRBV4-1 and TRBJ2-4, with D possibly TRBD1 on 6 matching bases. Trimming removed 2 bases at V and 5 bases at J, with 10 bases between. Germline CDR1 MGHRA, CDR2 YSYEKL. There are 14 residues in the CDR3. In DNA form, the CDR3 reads TGCGCCAGCAGCCAAACACACAGGGAAAACATTCAGTACTTC. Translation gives CASSQTHRENIQYF.

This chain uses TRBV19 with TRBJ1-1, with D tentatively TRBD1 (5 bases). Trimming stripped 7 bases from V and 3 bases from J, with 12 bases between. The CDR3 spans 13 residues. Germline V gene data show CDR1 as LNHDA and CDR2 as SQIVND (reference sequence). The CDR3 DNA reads TGTGCCAGTACCAAATGGGGGGACACTGAAGCTTTCTTT. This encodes CASTKWGDTEAFF.

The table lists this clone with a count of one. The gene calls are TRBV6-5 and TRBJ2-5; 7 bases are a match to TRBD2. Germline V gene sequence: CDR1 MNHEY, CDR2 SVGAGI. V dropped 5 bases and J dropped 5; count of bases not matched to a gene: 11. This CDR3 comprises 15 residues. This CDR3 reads CASSPLRHGGETQYF. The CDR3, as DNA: TGTGCCAGCAGTCCACTAAGACACGGGGGGGAGACCCAGTACTTC.

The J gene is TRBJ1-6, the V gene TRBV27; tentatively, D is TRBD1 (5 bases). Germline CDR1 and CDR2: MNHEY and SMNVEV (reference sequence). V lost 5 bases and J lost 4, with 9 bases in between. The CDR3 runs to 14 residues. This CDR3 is CASSLTAYNSPLHF. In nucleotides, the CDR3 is TGTGCCAGCAGTCTGACAGCTTATAATTCACCCCTCCACTTT.

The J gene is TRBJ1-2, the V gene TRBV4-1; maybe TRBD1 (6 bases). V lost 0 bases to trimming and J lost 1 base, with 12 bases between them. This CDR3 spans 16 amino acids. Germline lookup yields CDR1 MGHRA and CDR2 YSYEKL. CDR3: CASSQDLHRVNYGYTF. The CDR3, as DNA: TGCGCCAGCAGCCAAGATCTTCACAGGGTTAACTATGGCTACACCTTC.

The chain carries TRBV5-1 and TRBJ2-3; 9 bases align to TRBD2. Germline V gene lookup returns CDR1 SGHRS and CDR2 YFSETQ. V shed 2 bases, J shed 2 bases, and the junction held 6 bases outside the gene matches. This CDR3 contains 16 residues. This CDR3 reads CASSFDLAGTTDTQYF. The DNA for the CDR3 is TGCGCCAGCAGCTTTGACCTAGCGGGGACCACAGATACGCAGTATTTT.

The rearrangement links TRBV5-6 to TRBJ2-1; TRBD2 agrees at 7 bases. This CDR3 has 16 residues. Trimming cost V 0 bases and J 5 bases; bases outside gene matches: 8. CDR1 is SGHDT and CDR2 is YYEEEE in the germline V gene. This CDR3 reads CASSLGSGGLHNEQFF. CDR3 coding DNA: TGTGCCAGCAGCTTGGGGTCGGGGGGTTTACACAATGAGCAGTTCTTC.

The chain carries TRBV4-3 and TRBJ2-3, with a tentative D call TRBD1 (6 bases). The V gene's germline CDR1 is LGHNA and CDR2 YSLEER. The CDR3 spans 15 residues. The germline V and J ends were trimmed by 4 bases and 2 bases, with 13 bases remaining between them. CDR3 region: CASSPSEGVTDTQYF. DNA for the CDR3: TGCGCCAGCAGCCCCTCAGAGGGGGTCACAGATACGCAGTATTTT.

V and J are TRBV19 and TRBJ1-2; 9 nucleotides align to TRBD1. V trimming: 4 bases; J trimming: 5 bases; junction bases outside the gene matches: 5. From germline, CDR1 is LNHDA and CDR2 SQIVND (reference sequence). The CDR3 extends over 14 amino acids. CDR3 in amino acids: CASSTPGQGYGYTF. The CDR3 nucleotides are TGTGCCAGTAGTACCCCTGGACAGGGGTATGGCTACACCTTC.

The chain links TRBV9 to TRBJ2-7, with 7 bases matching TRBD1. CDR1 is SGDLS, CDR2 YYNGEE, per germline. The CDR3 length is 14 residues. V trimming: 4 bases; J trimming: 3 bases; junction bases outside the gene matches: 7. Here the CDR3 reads CASSPGGQSYEQYF. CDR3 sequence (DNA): TGTGCCAGCAGCCCAGGGGGACAGAGCTACGAGCAGTACTTC.

CDR3 coding DNA: TGTGCCAGCAGTTGGGGGACAGTGGCTTTCTTT. It codes for CASSWGTVAFF. The chain recombines TRBV25-1 with TRBJ1-1; 7 positions match TRBD1. The germline gives CDR1 MGHDK, CDR2 SYGVNS. Trimming at V came to 5 bases and at J to 11 bases, leaving 5 bases not matched to a gene. The CDR3 runs 11 residues.